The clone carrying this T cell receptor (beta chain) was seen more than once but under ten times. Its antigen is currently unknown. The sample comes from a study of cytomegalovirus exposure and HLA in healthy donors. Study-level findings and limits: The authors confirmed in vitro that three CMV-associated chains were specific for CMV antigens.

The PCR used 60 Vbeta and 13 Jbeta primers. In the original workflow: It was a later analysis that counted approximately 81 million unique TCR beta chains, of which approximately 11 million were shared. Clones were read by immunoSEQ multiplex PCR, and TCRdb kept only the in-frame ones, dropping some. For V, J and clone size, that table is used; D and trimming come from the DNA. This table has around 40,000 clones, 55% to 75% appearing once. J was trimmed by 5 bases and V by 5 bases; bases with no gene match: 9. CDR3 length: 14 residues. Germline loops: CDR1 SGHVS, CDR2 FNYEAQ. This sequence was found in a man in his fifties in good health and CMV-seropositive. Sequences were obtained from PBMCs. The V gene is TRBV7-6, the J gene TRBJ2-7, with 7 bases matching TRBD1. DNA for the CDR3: TGTGCCAGCAGCCTACGACAGGGAGCCCACGAGCAGTACTTC. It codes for CASSLRQGAHEQYF.